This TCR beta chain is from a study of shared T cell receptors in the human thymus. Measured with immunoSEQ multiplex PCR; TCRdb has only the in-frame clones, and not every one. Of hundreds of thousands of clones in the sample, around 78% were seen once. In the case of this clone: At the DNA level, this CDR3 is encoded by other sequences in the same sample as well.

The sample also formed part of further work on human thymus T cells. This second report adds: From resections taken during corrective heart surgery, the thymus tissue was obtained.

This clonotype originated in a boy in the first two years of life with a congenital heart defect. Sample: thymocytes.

The CDR3: CASSLDRGATGELFF. As DNA, the CDR3 is TGCGCCAGCAGCTTGGACAGGGGTGCCACCGGGGAGCTGTTTTTT. The V and J genes are TRBV5-1 and TRBJ2-2, with 7 positions matching TRBD1. Trimming removed 0 bases from V and 4 bases from J; junction bases left unmatched: 3. The length of the CDR3 is 15 residues. Germline assignment: CDR1 SGHRS and CDR2 YFSETQ.